The T cell receptor (beta chain) under discussion was sequenced for a study of T cells in Graves' hyperthyroidism and ophthalmopathy. This clonotype was observed at least ten times. No antigen is known for it. This CDR3 has 11 amino acids. Trimming cost V 7 bases and J 4 bases, with 7 bases left between them. The germline gives CDR1 MNHNS, CDR2 SASEGT. Notes on the study in general: Ophthalmopathy and stable hyperthyroidism were separated by a 13 V-J model.

Amplification of TCR beta CDR3 regions used RNA as the template. The TCR CDR3 first-round RT-PCR relied on the HTBI primer set. TCRdb re-called the multiplex PCR reads with MiXCR, one entry per CDR3 protein. The repertoire holds about 420,000 distinct CDR3 sequences, with approximately 15% as singletons. This receptor was identified in a woman under 30 with Graves' hyperthyroidism. V and J are TRBV6-1 and TRBJ2-5, with unresolved D. Sequenced: blood. The CDR3 DNA sequence: TGTGCCAGCATATTGCTAGAGACCCAGTACTTC. This encodes CASILLETQYF.